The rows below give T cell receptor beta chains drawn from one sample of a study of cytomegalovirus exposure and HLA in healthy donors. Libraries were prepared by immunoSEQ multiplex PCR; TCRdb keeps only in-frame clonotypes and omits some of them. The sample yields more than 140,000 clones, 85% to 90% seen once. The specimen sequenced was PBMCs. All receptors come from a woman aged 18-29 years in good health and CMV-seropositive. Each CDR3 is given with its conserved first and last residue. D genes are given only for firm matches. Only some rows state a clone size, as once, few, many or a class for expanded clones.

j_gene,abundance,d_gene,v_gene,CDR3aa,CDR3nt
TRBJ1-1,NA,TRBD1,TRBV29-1,CSVVRSTGTGGEAFF,TGCAGCGTTGTCCGAAGCACCGGGACAGGGGGCGAAGCTTTCTTT
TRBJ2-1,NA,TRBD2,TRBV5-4,CASRISGGRWNEQFF,TGTGCCAGCAGAATTTCGGGAGGAAGGTGGAATGAGCAGTTCTTC
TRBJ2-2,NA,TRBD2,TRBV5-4,CASSLRRGDTGELFF,TGTGCCAGCAGCTTGAGGCGGGGGGACACCGGGGAGCTGTTTTTT
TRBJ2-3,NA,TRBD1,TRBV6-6,CASNLGQGASTQYF,TGTGCCAGCAACCTTGGACAGGGGGCAAGTACGCAGTATTTT
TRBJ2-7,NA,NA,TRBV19,CASSISRTYEQYF,TGTGCCAGTAGTATAAGCAGGACCTACGAGCAGTACTTC
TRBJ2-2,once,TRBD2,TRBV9,CASSVSTTSGNTGELFF,TGTGCCAGCAGCGTCTCCACGACTAGCGGGAACACCGGGGAGCTGTTTTTT
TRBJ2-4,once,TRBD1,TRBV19,CASRRTGGYIQYF,TGTGCCAGTAGGCGGACAGGGGGTTACATTCAGTACTTC
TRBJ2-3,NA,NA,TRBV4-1,CASSQRSEDTQYF,TGCGCCAGCAGCCAACGAAGCGAAGATACGCAGTATTTT
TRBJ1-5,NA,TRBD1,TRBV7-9,CASSVGQGAGSNQPQHF,TGTGCCAGCAGCGTGGGACAGGGGGCTGGGAGCAATCAGCCCCAGCATTTT
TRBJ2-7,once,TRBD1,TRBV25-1,CASSRPGQGALQDYEQYF,TGTGCCAGCAGTCGACCGGGACAGGGTGCCTTACAGGACTACGAGCAGTACTTC
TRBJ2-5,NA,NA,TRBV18,CASHRGRQETQYF,TGTGCCAGCCACCGGGGGAGACAAGAGACCCAGTACTTC
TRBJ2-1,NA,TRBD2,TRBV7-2,CASRNRDYYNEQFF,TGTGCCAGCAGAAACCGGGACTACTACAATGAGCAGTTCTTC
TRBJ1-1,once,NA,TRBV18,CASSSGQNSMNTEAFF,TGTGCCAGCTCAAGCGGACAGAACTCCATGAACACTGAAGCTTTCTTT
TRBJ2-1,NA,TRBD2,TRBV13,CASAGLAGGNEQFF,TGTGCCAGTGCGGGACTAGCGGGAGGAAATGAGCAGTTCTTC
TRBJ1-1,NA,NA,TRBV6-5,CASSYFRGRTEAFF,TGTGCCAGCAGTTACTTCAGGGGAAGGACTGAAGCTTTCTTT
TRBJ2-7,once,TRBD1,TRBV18,CASSPPGQGLYEQYF,TGTGCCAGCTCACCACCGGGACAGGGTCTCTACGAGCAGTACTTC
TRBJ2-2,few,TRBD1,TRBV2,CASTETGGVNTGELFF,TGTGCCAGCACCGAGACAGGGGGCGTCAACACCGGGGAGCTGTTTTTT
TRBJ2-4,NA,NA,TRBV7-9,CASSSYSLDGLYF,TGTGCCAGCAGCAGTTACTCCCTAGATGGATTGTACTTC
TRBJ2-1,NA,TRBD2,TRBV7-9,CASSLELAGVVSNEQFF,TGTGCCAGCAGCTTAGAACTAGCGGGAGTTGTATCGAATGAGCAGTTCTTC
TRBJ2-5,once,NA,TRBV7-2,CASSLTYTGAEETQYF,TGTGCCAGCAGCTTAACGTATACGGGAGCCGAAGAGACCCAGTACTTC
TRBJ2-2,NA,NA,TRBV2,CASSEEWVAGELFF,TGTGCCAGCAGTGAGGAGTGGGTCGCCGGGGAGCTGTTTTTT
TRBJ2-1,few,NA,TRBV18,CASSPILATYNEQFF,TGTGCCAGCTCACCGATACTAGCAACCTACAATGAGCAGTTCTTC
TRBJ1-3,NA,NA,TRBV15,CATSRDPRGNTIYF,TGTGCCACCAGCAGAGATCCCCGGGGAAACACCATATATTTT
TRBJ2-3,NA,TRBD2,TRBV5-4,CASSLLAGGGDTQYF,TGTGCCAGCAGCTTACTAGCGGGAGGGGGAGATACGCAGTATTTT
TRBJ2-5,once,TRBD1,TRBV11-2,CASSLAGGTAYFQETQYF,TGTGCCAGCAGCCTAGCCGGTGGGACAGCCTACTTCCAAGAGACCCAGTACTTC
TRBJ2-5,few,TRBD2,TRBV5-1,CASSLAAGVQETQYF,TGCGCCAGCAGCTTAGCGGCGGGAGTCCAAGAGACCCAGTACTTC
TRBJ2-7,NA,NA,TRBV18,CASLLLGYEQYF,TGTGCCAGTCTACTACTAGGGTACGAGCAGTACTTC
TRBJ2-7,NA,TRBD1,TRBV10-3,CAIRGQGQYEQYF,TGTGCCATCAGAGGACAGGGGCAGTACGAGCAGTACTTC
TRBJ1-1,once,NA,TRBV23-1,CASSQSRCGGKTEAFF,TGCGCCAGCAGTCAATCTCGATGTGGGGGGAAGACTGAAGCTTTCTTT
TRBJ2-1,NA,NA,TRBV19,CASGSYNEQFF,TGTGCCAGCGGGAGTTACAATGAGCAGTTCTTC
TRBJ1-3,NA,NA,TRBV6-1,CASSQLTGPGNTIYF,TGTGCCAGCAGTCAACTAACAGGGCCTGGAAACACCATATATTTT
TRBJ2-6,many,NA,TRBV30,CAWRVTRGSGANVLTF,TGTGCCTGGAGGGTGACCAGGGGATCTGGGGCCAACGTCCTGACTTTC
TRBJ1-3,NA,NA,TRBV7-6,CASSPLQGPGNTIYF,TGTGCCAGCAGCCCCCTTCAGGGGCCTGGAAACACCATATATTTT
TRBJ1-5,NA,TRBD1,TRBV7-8,CASSPRQGVNQPQHF,TGTGCCAGCAGCCCCAGACAGGGGGTCAATCAGCCCCAGCATTTT
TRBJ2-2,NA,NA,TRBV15,CATSRVYVRNTGELFF,TGTGCCACCAGCAGAGTGTACGTCAGGAACACCGGGGAGCTGTTTTTT
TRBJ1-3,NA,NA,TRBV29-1,CSVDRGISGNTIYF,TGCAGCGTTGACCGGGGTATCTCTGGAAACACCATATATTTT
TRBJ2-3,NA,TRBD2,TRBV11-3,CASSQRERGDTQYF,TGTGCCAGCAGCCAGCGGGAGAGAGGGGATACGCAGTATTTT
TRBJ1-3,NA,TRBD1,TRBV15,CATSAPGTASGNTIYF,TGTGCCACCAGCGCACCAGGGACAGCCTCTGGAAACACCATATATTTT
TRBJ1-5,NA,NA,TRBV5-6,CASSPWRAQQWQPQHF,TGTGCCAGCAGCCCTTGGAGGGCTCAGCAATGGCAGCCCCAGCATTTT
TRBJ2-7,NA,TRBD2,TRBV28,CASSFPGRGRAHEQYF,TGTGCCAGCAGTTTCCCCGGTCGCGGGAGGGCCCACGAGCAGTACTTC
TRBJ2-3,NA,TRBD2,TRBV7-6,CASSLGGRAVLTDTQYF,TGTGCCAGCAGCTTGGGCGGGAGGGCCGTATTGACAGATACGCAGTATTTT
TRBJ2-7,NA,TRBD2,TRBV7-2,CASSPKTTGGVFPLGEQYF,TGTGCCAGCAGCCCAAAAACGACGGGAGGGGTCTTCCCGTTGGGCGAGCAGTACTTC